This entry features one T cell receptor beta chain sequence. The antigen remains unidentified. The sample comes from a study of T cells after yellow fever vaccination. TCRdb reprocessed the 5' RACE reads with MiXCR, giving one entry per CDR3 protein. Of 95,000 to 150,000 distinct CDR3 sequences listed, about 8.8% are singletons. Study-wide findings and caveats: Few clonotypes appeared in both CD4 and CD8 compartments. Though it reached lower strength, the secondary response hit its peak faster, day 5 versus 15.

This receptor was obtained from a man younger than 30 who received the YFV17D yellow fever vaccine. The material sequenced was CD8+ T cells sorted from PBMCs, taken on the day of the yellow fever booster vaccination.

In nucleotides, the CDR3 is TGTGCCAGCGGATCTGCACACCAGGGAGGGGAGCAGTACTTC. It translates to CASGSAHQGGEQYF. This sequence joins TRBV11-1 and TRBJ2-7, with 7 bases that match TRBD2. Germline V gene data show CDR1 as SGHAT and CDR2 as FQDESV (reference sequence). V lost 8 bases and J lost 7; bases outside the gene matches: 14. CDR3 length: 14 residues.